The next 28 T cell receptor beta chains were all read from a single sample in a study of blood T cell repertoires in COVID-19 (dated by TCRdb to about 2020). Library creation used the immunoSEQ multiplex PCR assay. In TCRdb, the immuneACCESS table is reduced to in-frame sequences with V and J assigned. These tables do not hold every clone; where another copy was compared, an unresolved V gene accounts for under half, and the others remain unexplained. This sample is represented by approximately 500,000 clones; 85% to 90% of them were singletons. The top ten clonotypes cover 7.8% of the sample. Sequencing input: peripheral blood. The receptors were sampled from a woman between 50 and 59 years old with COVID-19, enrolled during active disease.

The V and J genes are TRBV4-2 and TRBJ1-1; TRBD1 matches 9 bases. Looked up from germline, CDR1 is LGHNA and CDR2 is YNFKEQ. The V gene end was trimmed by 1 base and the J gene end by 5 bases; junction bases not matched to a gene: 8. The CDR3 is made up of 16 amino acids. In DNA, the CDR3 is TGTGCCAGCAGCCAAGGTCAACAGGGGGCTTGGACTGAAGCTTTCTTT. Translating gives CASSQGQQGAWTEAFF.

The chain uses TRBV6-5 and TRBJ1-2; possible D gene TRBD1, 5 bases. Germline CDR1 reads MNHEY; CDR2 reads SVGAGI. V was cut by 8 bases and J by 7 bases, with 17 bases left in between. CDR3 size: 13 residues. CDR3 DNA sequence: TGTGCCAGCTACGGACATCCTCTGGGTGGCTACACCTTC. It codes for CASYGHPLGGYTF.

The chain has TRBV3-1 (or the pseudogene TRBV3-2) and TRBJ2-3; TRBD2 might be the D (6 bases). The germline gives CDR1 LGHDT, CDR2 YNNKEL (reference sequence). V dropped 6 bases and J dropped 6 bases, with 7 bases sitting between them. This CDR3 has 11 amino acids. In nucleotides, the CDR3 is TGTGCCAGCAGTGGAGGGGATACGCAGTATTTT. Its protein product is CASSGGDTQYF.

V usage is TRBV11-2 and J usage is TRBJ2-2; tentative D call: TRBD1 (6 bases). The CDR3 loop spans 14 amino acids. CDR1 and CDR2 from the germline V gene are SGHAT and FQNNGV. The V gene lost 3 bases and the J gene lost 4 bases, with 9 bases spanning the gap. The DNA of the CDR3 is TGTGCCAGCAGCTTCAAACAGGGCACCGGGGAGCTGTTTTTT. It codes for CASSFKQGTGELFF.

The chain joins TRBV27 to TRBJ1-2; 7 bases map to TRBD1. Germline loops: CDR1 MNHEY, CDR2 SMNVEV (reference sequence). The trim removed 2 bases at V and 8 bases at J, leaving 5 bases unmatched. This CDR3 has 13 amino acids. The CDR3 nucleotides are TGTGCCAGCAGTTTAAGGGACAGCGGGGGCTACACCTTC. This encodes CASSLRDSGGYTF.

The rearrangement links TRBV20-1 to TRBJ2-3; D possibly corresponds to TRBD2 (5 bases). This CDR3 is 15 amino acids long. Germline V gene sequence: CDR1 DFQATT, CDR2 SNEGSKA (reference sequence). Deletions cut 3 bases from V and 2 bases from J, with 15 bases between. Here the CDR3 DNA reads TGCAGTGCTAGTACGGGCGGCGGGTACACAGATACGCAGTATTTT. It translates to CSASTGGGYTDTQYF.

The CDR3 DNA reads as TGTGCCACCAGCACAGGGGTGAGGTATGGCTACACCTTC. Its translation: CATSTGVRYGYTF. The genes are TRBV15 and TRBJ1-2; TRBD1 might be the D (6 bases). Trimming removed 4 bases from V and 5 bases from J, with 11 bases in between. This CDR3 region has 13 residues. The germline gives CDR1 LNHNV, CDR2 YYDKDF (reference sequence).

This chain links TRBV28 with TRBJ2-5; D is possibly TRBD2 (6 bases). CDR3 size: 14 residues. CDR1 is MDHEN and CDR2 is SYDVKM in the germline V gene. With 2 bases removed from V and 5 bases from J, the gap between germline ends came to 12 bases. The CDR3 sequence is CASSLLRGAETQYF. In DNA, the CDR3 is TGTGCCAGCAGTTTACTTCGCGGGGCGGAGACCCAGTACTTC.

This clone came up once. The rearrangement joins TRBV28 to TRBJ1-2; 7 positions match TRBD1. This CDR3 region has 13 residues. CDR1 is MDHEN, CDR2 SYDVKM, per germline. V lost 6 bases, J lost 8 bases, and 9 bases stayed unmatched. CDR3 sequence reads: CASRTGTAKGYTF. Written as DNA, the CDR3 is TGTGCCAGCAGAACCGGGACAGCAAAAGGCTACACCTTC.

The DNA for the CDR3 is TGTGCCAGCATTTTTCTAGCGGGGGGGGCAGATACGCAGTATTTT. Amino acids: CASIFLAGGADTQYF. The chain joins TRBV2 to TRBJ2-3; TRBD2 aligns across 12 bases. The germline CDR1 and CDR2 sequences are SNHLY and FYNNEI. After removal of 7 bases from V and 4 bases from J, the junction contained 6 bases not matched to a gene. The CDR3 sequence is 15 residues long.

The chain has TRBV4-1 and TRBJ1-2; TRBD1 is a possible D gene (6 bases). The V end lost 3 bases, the J end lost 8 bases, and 10 bases lay between the germline ends. The CDR3 covers 12 residues. From germline, CDR1 is MGHRA and CDR2 YSYEKL. This chain's CDR3 is CASSHPGAGYTF. The CDR3 coding sequence is TGCGCCAGCAGCCATCCAGGGGCCGGCTACACCTTC.

This clone was detected once. The chain couples TRBV19 to TRBJ1-2; D not certain. V gave up 7 bases and J gave up 3 bases, with 21 bases separating them. The CDR3 spans 16 residues. Germline V gene data show CDR1 as LNHDA and CDR2 as SQIVND (reference sequence). The CDR3 sequence: CASMGHSSFSDYGYTF. DNA for the CDR3: TGTGCCAGTATGGGCCACAGTTCCTTTTCCGACTATGGCTACACCTTC.

This clone has just one count. The V gene is TRBV3-1 (or the pseudogene TRBV3-2), the J gene TRBJ2-7, with D hard to call. Per the germline V gene, CDR1 is LGHDT and CDR2 is YNNKEL (reference sequence). CDR3 length equals 13 residues. V was cut by 4 bases and J by 3 bases, with 10 bases left in between. CDR3 in amino acids: CASSRPIIYEQYF. The DNA of the CDR3 is TGTGCCAGCAGCCGTCCTATTATCTACGAGCAGTACTTC.

About this clone itself: At the DNA level, this CDR3 is encoded by other sequences in the same sample as well. J is TRBJ1-2 and V is TRBV20-1, with D possibly matching TRBD1 (6 bases). Germline CDR1 DFQATT, CDR2 SNEGSKA (reference sequence). The CDR3 has 11 amino acids. The germline V and J ends were trimmed by 1 base and 8 bases, with 8 bases remaining between them. The chain's CDR3 is CSARGTDGYTF. The CDR3 nucleotides read TGCAGTGCTAGAGGGACAGACGGCTACACCTTC.

The V gene is TRBV10-2, the J gene TRBJ1-5; D might be TRBD1 (5 bases). Germline CDR1 is WSHSY and CDR2 is SAAADI. V was pared by 4 bases and J by 6 bases, with 10 bases between. This CDR3 spans 13 amino acids. CDR3 protein: CASSVPGLQPQHF. The CDR3 bases are TGCGCCAGCAGTGTGCCAGGGCTTCAGCCCCAGCATTTT.

The genes are TRBV3-1 (or the pseudogene TRBV3-2) and TRBJ2-7; D uncertain. The V gene lost 1 base and the J gene lost 0 bases, with 10 bases spanning the gap. Germline CDR1 LGHDT, CDR2 YNNKEL (reference sequence). The CDR3 has 15 amino acids. CDR3 nucleotide sequence: TGTGCCAGCAGCCAAGGGCAGGCCACCTCCTACGAGCAGTACTTC. Its protein is CASSQGQATSYEQYF.

CDR3: CASSFLQAGEQYF. The CDR3 bases are TGTGCCAGCAGTTTCCTTCAGGCAGGCGAGCAGTACTTC. The chain joins TRBV12-3 or TRBV12-4 to TRBJ2-7; D is undetermined. V lost 3 bases, J lost 6 bases, and 12 bases lay in between. The CDR3 spans 13 residues.

V and J are TRBV5-1 and TRBJ1-5; the D gene is possibly TRBD1 (6 bases). Germline V CDR1 and CDR2: SGHRS, YFSETQ. V shed 3 bases and J shed 2 bases, with 12 bases lying between them. The CDR3 is 15 residues long. The CDR3 DNA follows: TGCGCCAGCAGCTGGGCCCCAGGGGGCAATCAGCCCCAGCATTTT. It translates to CASSWAPGGNQPQHF.

This clone was observed a few times. J is TRBJ1-6 and V is TRBV27; D uncertain. Deletions cut 4 bases from V and 10 bases from J, with 8 bases between. CDR1 and CDR2 (germline): MNHEY, SMNVEV (reference sequence). This CDR3 comprises 12 residues. CDR3 sequence: CASSSEGSPLHF. DNA of the CDR3: TGTGCCAGCAGTTCGGAGGGATCACCCCTCCACTTT.

The chain has TRBV5-6 and TRBJ1-6, with TRBD1 matching 8 bases. Germline CDR1 SGHDT, CDR2 YYEEEE. V lost 1 base to trimming and J lost 8 bases; unmatched junction nucleotides: 5. The CDR3 runs to 15 residues. The CDR3 sequence is CASSLTGGWDSPLHF. In DNA form, the CDR3 reads TGTGCCAGCAGCTTGACAGGGGGGTGGGATTCACCCCTCCACTTT.

The V gene is TRBV13, the J gene TRBJ2-6; D might be TRBD2 (5 bases). This CDR3 has 14 amino acids. V was clipped by 6 bases and J by 0 bases, with 6 bases between them. Germline V lookup: CDR1 PRHDT, CDR2 FYEKMQ (reference sequence). CDR3 in amino acids: CASSEGSGANVLTF. The CDR3 DNA is TGTGCCAGCAGTGAGGGCTCTGGGGCCAACGTCCTGACTTTC.

As regards this clone: The junction departs from the called germline gene at one end, perhaps through a read error. This chain uses TRBV30 with TRBJ2-3, with 16 bases matching TRBD2. In germline, CDR1 is GTSNPN, CDR2 SVGIG (reference sequence). The CDR3 contains 16 residues. This chain's CDR3 is CAWNSGLAGGLIPPGF. The DNA for the CDR3 is TGTGCCTGGAACTCGGGACTAGCGGGGGGGCTCATCCCGCCGGGTTTT.

This clone showed up just once. The rearrangement links TRBV5-8 to TRBJ2-1, with D maybe TRBD2 (7 bases). Trimming pared 0 bases from V and 2 bases from J, leaving 9 bases between. Germline V gene sequence: CDR1 SGHTS, CDR2 YDEGEE. There are 15 residues in the CDR3. CDR3 region: CASSLGGGPYNEQFF. The CDR3 DNA is TGTGCCAGCAGCTTGGGGGGGGGCCCCTACAATGAGCAGTTCTTC.

A word on this clone: Other DNA sequences from this sample encode an identical CDR3 as well. The chain uses TRBV6-5 and TRBJ1-2; 7 bases agree with TRBD1. The V segment lost 5 bases and the J segment 3 bases; nucleotides outside the gene matches: 0. Germline CDR1 MNHEY, CDR2 SVGAGI. The CDR3 covers 12 residues. The CDR3 loop is CASSTGDYGYTF. In DNA form, the CDR3 reads TGTGCCAGCAGTACAGGGGACTATGGCTACACCTTC.

The rearrangement links TRBV7-8 to TRBJ1-2; D possibly corresponds to TRBD1 (6 bases). V dropped 2 bases and J dropped 3 bases, with 13 bases sitting between them. In germline, CDR1 is SGHVS, CDR2 FQNEAQ. The CDR3 extends over 15 amino acids. The CDR3, as DNA: TGTGCCAGCAGCTTAAGAGGACAGACCGACTATGGCTACACCTTC. Amino acid sequence: CASSLRGQTDYGYTF. Full variable domain (rest looked up from reference TRBV7-8 and TRBJ1-2): GAGVSQSPRYKVAKRGQDVALRCDPISGHVSLFWYQQALGQGPEFLTYFQNEAQLDKSGLPSDRFFAERPEGSVSTLKIQRTQQEDSAVYLCASSLRGQTDYGYTFGSGTRLTVV.

This chain links TRBV28 with TRBJ1-1; TRBD1 aligns across 9 bases. The CDR3 totals 17 residues. Germline assignment: CDR1 MDHEN and CDR2 SYDVKM. V shed 8 bases, J shed 1 base, and the junction held 14 bases outside the gene matches. CDR3 sequence reads: CASLGSGQGRTNTEAFF. CDR3 nucleotide sequence: TGTGCCAGCCTCGGAAGCGGACAGGGGAGAACGAACACTGAAGCTTTCTTT.

The chain joins TRBV12-3 or TRBV12-4 to TRBJ1-1; 7 bases align to TRBD1. The CDR3 has 12 amino acids. After removal of 3 bases from V and 7 bases from J, the junction contained 2 bases not matched to a gene. The CDR3 DNA reads TGTGCCAGCAGTTTCGGGACAGATGAAGCTTTCTTT. Its translation: CASSFGTDEAFF.

This chain joins TRBV7-8 and TRBJ2-7; 11 bases map to TRBD2. CDR3 size: 17 residues. Germline V gives CDR1 SGHVS, CDR2 FQNEAQ. V was pared by 1 base and J by 2 bases, with 7 bases of the junction left unmatched. This CDR3 reads CASSLVLAGGFAYEQYF. The CDR3 nucleotides are TGTGCCAGCAGCTTAGTTCTAGCGGGGGGCTTCGCCTACGAGCAGTACTTC.